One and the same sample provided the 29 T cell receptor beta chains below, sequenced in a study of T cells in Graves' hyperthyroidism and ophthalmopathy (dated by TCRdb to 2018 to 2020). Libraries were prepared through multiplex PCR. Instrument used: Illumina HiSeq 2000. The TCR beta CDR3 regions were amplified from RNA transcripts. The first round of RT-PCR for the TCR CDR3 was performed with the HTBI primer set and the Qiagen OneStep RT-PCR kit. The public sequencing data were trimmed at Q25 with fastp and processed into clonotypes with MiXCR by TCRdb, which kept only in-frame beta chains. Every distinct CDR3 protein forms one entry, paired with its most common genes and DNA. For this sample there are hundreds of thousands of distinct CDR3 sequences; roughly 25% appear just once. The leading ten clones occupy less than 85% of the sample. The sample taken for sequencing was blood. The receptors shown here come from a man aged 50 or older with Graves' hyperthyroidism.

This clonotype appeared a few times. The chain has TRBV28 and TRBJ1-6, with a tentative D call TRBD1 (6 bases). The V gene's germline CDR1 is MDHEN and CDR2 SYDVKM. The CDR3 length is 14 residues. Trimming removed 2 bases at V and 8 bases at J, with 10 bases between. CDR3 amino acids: CASSLGQSYSPLHF. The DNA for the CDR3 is TGTGCCAGCAGTTTAGGACAGTCCTATTCACCCCTCCACTTT.

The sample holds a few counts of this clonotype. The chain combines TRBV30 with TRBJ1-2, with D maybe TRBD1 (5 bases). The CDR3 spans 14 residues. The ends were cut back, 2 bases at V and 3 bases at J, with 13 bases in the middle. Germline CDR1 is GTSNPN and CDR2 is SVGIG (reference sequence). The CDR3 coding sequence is TGTGCCTGGAGTACTGACATGGGGGACTATGGCTACACCTTC. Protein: CAWSTDMGDYGYTF.

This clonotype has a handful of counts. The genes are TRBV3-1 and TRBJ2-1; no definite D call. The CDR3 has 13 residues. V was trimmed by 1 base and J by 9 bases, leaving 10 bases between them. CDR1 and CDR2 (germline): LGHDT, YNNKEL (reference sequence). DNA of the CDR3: TGTGCCAGCAGCCAAGGACGGATGAGTGAGCAGTTCTTC. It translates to CASSQGRMSEQFF.

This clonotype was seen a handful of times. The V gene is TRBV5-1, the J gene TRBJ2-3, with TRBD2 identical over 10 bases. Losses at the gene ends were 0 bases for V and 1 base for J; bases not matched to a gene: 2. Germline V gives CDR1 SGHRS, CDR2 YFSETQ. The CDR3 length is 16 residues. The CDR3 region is CASSLAGLAGTDTQYF. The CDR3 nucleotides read TGCGCCAGCAGCTTGGCCGGACTAGCGGGCACAGATACGCAGTATTTT.

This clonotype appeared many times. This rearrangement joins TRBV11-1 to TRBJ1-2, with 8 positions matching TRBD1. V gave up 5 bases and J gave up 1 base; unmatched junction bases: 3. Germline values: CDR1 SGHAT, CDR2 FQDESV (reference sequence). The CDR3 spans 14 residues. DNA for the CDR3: TGTGCCAGCAGCCGTGACAGGGGTAACTATGGCTACACCTTC. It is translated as CASSRDRGNYGYTF.

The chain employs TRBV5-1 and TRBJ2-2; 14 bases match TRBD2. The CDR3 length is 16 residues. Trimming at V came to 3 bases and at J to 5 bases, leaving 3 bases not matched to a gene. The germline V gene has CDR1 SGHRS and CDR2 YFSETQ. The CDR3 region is CASSWRTSGRTGELFF. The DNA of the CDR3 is TGCGCCAGCAGCTGGAGGACTAGCGGGAGGACCGGGGAGCTGTTTTTT.

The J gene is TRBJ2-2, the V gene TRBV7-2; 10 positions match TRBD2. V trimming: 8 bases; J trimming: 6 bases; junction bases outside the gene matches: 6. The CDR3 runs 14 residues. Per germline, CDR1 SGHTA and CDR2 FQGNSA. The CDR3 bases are TGTGCCAGCGGCATGCTAGCGGGAGCCGGGGAGCTGTTTTTT. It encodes CASGMLAGAGELFF.

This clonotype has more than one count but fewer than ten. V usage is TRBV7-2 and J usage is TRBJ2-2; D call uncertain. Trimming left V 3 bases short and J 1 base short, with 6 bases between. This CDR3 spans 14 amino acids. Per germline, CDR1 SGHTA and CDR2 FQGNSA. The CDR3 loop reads CASSFQENTGELFF. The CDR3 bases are TGTGCCAGCAGCTTTCAGGAGAACACCGGGGAGCTGTTTTTT.

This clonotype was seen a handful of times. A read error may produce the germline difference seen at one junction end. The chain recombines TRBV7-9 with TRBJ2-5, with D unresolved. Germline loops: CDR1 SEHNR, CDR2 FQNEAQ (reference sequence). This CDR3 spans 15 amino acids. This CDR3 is CASSIAGSGQETQYF. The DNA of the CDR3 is TGTGCCAGCAGCATAGCCGGCTCAGGCCAAGAGACCCAGTACTTC.

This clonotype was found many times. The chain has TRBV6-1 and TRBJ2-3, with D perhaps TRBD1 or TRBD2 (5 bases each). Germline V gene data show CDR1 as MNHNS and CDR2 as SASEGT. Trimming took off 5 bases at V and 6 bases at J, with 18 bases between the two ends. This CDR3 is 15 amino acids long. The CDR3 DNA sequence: TGTGCCAGCAGTTCCCCGGGACGCCGTTTTGATACGCAGTATTTT. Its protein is CASSSPGRRFDTQYF.

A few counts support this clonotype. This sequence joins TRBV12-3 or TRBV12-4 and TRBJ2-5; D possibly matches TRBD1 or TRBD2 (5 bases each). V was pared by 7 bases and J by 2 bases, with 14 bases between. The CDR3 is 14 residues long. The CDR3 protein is CASNGAVLQETQYF. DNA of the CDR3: TGTGCCAGCAACGGGGCCGTTCTTCAAGAGACCCAGTACTTC.

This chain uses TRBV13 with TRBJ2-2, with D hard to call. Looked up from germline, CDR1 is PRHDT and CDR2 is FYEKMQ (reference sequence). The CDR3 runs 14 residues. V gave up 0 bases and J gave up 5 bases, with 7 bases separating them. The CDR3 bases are TGTGCCAGCAGCTTAGGAGGATCGACCGGGGAGCTGTTTTTT. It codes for CASSLGGSTGELFF.

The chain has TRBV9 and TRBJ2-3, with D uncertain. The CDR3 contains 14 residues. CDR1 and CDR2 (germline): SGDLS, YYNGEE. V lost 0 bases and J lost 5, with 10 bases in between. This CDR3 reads CASSVVGSEDTQYF. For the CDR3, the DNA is TGTGCCAGCAGCGTAGTCGGAAGCGAAGATACGCAGTATTTT.

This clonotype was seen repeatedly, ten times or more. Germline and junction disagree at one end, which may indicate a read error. CDR3 loop: CASSLGGYNEQFF. The CDR3 bases are TGTGCCAGCAGCTTAGGGGGCTACAATGAGCAGTTCTTC. This sequence joins TRBV5-1 and TRBJ2-1, with D possibly TRBD1 on 6 matching bases. The CDR3 spans 13 residues. CDR1 SGHRS and CDR2 YFSETQ come from the germline V gene.

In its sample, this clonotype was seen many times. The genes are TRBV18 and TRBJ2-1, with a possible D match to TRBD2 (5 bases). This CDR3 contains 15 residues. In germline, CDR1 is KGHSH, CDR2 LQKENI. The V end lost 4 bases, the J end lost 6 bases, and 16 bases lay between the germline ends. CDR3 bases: TGTGCCAGCTCACAAAGCCTCGGACTCCTCAATGAGCAGTTCTTC. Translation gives CASSQSLGLLNEQFF.

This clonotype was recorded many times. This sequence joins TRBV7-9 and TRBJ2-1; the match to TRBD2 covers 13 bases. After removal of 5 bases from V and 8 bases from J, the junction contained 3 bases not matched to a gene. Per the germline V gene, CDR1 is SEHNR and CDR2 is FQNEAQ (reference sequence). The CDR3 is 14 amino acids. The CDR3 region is CASSGLAGDDEQFF. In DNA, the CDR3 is TGTGCCAGCAGCGGACTAGCGGGAGATGATGAGCAGTTCTTC.

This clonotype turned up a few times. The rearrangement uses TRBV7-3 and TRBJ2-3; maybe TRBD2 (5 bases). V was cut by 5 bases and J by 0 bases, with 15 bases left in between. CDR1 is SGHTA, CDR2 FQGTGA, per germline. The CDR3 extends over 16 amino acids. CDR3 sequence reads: CASSLALGSSTDTQYF. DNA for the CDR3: TGTGCCAGCAGCCTAGCCCTGGGATCTAGCACAGATACGCAGTATTTT. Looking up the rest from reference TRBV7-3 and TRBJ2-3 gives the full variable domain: GAGVSQTPSNKVTEKGKYVELRCDPISGHTALYWYRQSLGQGPEFLIYFQGTGAADDSGLPNDRFFAVRPEGSVSTLKIQRTERGDSAVYLCASSLALGSSTDTQYFGPGTRLTVL.

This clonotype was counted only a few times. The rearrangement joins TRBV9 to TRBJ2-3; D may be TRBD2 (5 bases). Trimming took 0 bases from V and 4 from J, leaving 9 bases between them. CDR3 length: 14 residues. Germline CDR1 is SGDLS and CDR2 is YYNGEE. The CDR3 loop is CASSVVARPDTQYF. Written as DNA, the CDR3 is TGTGCCAGCAGCGTAGTAGCGAGGCCAGATACGCAGTATTTT.

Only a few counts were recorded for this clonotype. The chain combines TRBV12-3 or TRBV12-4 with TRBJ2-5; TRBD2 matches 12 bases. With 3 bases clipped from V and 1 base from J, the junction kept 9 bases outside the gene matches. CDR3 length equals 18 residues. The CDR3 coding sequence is TGTGCCAGCAGTTTCAGGACTAGCGGGGTGCCATTCCAAGAGACCCAGTACTTC. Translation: CASSFRTSGVPFQETQYF.

The CDR3 protein is CASSSTGKNQPQHF. The CDR3 DNA sequence: TGTGCCAGTAGTTCGACAGGGAAGAATCAGCCCCAGCATTTT. This sequence joins TRBV19 and TRBJ1-5, with 7 bases matching TRBD1. The CDR3 runs to 14 residues. The J segment lost 4 bases and the V segment lost 5 bases, leaving 5 bases of the junction unmatched. Germline V gene sequence: CDR1 LNHDA, CDR2 SQIVND (reference sequence).

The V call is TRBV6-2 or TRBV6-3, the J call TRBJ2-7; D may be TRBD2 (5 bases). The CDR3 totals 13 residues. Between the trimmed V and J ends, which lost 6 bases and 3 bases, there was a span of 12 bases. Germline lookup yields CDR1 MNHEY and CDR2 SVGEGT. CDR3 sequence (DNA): TGTGCCAGCAGCCGAAGTGAGGGCTACGAGCAGTACTTC. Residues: CASSRSEGYEQYF.

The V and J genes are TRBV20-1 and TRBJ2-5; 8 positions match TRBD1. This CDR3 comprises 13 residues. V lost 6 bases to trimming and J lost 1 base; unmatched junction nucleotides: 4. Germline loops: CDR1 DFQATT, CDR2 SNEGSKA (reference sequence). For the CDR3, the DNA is TGCAGTGCCCTGGGACAGGCCCAAGAGACCCAGTACTTC. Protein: CSALGQAQETQYF.

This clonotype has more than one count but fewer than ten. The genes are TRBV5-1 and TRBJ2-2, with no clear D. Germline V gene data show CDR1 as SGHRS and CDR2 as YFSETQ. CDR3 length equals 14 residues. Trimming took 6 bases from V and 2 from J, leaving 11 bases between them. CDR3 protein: CASTQTANTGELFF. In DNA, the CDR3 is TGCGCCAGCACTCAGACTGCTAACACCGGGGAGCTGTTTTTT.

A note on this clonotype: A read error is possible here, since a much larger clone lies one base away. Here the CDR3 reads CASRFSGSKYEQFF. The CDR3 DNA sequence: TGTGCCAGCAGGTTTAGCGGGAGCAAATACGAGCAGTTCTTC. J is TRBJ2-1 and V is TRBV28; 9 positions agree with TRBD2. V shed 6 bases, J shed 10 bases, and the junction held 10 bases outside the gene matches. CDR3 length: 14 amino acids. Germline loops: CDR1 MDHEN, CDR2 SYDVKM.

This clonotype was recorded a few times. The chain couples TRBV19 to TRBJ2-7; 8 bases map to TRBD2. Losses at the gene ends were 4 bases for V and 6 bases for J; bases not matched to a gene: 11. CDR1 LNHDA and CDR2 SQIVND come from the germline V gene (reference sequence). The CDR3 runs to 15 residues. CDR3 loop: CASSRGLAANPEQYF. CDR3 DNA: TGTGCCAGTAGTAGAGGACTAGCAGCCAACCCCGAGCAGTACTTC.

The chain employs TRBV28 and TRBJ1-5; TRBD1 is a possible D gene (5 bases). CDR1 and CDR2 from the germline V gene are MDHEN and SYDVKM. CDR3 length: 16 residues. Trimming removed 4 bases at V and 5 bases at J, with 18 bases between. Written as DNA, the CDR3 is TGTGCCAGCAGTTCACGGCCAGGGCAGGATGATCAGCCCCAGCATTTT. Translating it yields CASSSRPGQDDQPQHF.

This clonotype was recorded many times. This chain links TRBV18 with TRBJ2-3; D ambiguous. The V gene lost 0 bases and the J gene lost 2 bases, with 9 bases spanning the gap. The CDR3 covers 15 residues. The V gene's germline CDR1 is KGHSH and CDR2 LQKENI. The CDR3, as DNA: TGTGCCAGCTCACCACCGAGCCCCGTCACAGATACGCAGTATTTT. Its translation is CASSPPSPVTDTQYF.

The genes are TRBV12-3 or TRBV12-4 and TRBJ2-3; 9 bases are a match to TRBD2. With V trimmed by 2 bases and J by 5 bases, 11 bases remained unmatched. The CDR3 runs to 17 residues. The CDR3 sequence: CASSLRASGKMEDTQYF. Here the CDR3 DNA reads TGTGCCAGCAGTTTAAGAGCTAGCGGGAAGATGGAAGATACGCAGTATTTT.

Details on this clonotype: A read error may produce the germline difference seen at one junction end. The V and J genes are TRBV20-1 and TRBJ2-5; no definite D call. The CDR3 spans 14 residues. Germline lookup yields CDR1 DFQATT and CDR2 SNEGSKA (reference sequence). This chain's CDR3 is CSARDPGLQGTQYF. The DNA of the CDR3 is TGCAGTGCTAGAGACCCCGGGCTTCAAGGGACCCAGTACTTC.